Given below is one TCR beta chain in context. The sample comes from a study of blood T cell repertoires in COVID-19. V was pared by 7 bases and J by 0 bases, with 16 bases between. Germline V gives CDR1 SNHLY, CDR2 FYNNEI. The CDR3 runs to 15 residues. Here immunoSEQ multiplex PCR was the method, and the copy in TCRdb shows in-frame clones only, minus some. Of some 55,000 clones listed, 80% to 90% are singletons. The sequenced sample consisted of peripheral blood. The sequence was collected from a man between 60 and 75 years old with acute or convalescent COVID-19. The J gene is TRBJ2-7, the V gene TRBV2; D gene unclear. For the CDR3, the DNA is TGTGCCAGCACAAAAGGAGATGCGAGCTCCTACGAGCAGTACTTC. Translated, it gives CASTKGDASSYEQYF.